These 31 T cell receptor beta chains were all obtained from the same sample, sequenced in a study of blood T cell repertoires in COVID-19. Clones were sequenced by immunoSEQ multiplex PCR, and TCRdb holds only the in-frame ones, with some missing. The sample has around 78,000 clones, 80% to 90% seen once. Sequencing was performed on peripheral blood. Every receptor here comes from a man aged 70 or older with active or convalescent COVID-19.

CDR3 sequence: CATSTGQGVSPLHF. The DNA for the CDR3 is TGTGCCACCAGCACAGGACAGGGGGTTTCACCCCTCCACTTT. The V gene is TRBV15, the J gene TRBJ1-6; TRBD1 aligns across 10 bases. Trimming cost V 4 bases and J 9 bases; bases outside gene matches: 3. The germline V gene encodes CDR1 LNHNV and CDR2 YYDKDF (reference sequence). The CDR3 covers 14 residues. Full variable domain (rest looked up from reference TRBV15 and TRBJ1-6): DAMVIQNPRYQVTQFGKPVTLSCSQTLNHNVMYWYQQKSSQAPKLLFHYYDKDFNNEADTPDNFQSRRPNTSFCFLDIRSPGLGDTAMYLCATSTGQGVSPLHFGNGTRLTVT.

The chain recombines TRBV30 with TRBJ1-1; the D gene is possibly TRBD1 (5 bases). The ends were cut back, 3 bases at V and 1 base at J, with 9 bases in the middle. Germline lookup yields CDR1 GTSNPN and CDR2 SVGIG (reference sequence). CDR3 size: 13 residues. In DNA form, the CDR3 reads TGTGCCTGGAGAGCGGGGACGAACACTGAAGCTTTCTTT. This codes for CAWRAGTNTEAFF.

The CDR3 loop reads CASSPEGHSGNTIYF. The CDR3 DNA sequence: TGTGCCAGCAGCCCAGAGGGACACTCTGGAAACACCATATATTTT. J is TRBJ1-3 and V is TRBV9; perhaps TRBD1 as D (6 bases). The V gene lost 4 bases and the J gene lost 0 bases, with 11 bases spanning the gap. Germline CDR1 is SGDLS and CDR2 is YYNGEE. The CDR3 runs to 15 residues.

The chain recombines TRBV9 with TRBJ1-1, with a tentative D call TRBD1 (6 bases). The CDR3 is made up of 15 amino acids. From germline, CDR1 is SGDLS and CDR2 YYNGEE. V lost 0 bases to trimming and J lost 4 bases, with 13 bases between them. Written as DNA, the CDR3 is TGTGCCAGCAGCGTAGACGAGGGGGTCTTCACTGAAGCTTTCTTT. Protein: CASSVDEGVFTEAFF.

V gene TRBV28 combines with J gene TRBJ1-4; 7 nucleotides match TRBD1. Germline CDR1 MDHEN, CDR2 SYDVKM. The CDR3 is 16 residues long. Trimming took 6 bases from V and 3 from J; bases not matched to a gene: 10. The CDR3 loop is CASRSGQGGSNEKLFF. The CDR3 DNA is TGTGCCAGCAGATCGGGCCAGGGGGGTTCTAATGAAAAACTGTTTTTT.

CDR3 residues: CASSLGGRAYEQYF. DNA for the CDR3: TGTGCCAGCAGCTTAGGGGGGAGGGCCTACGAGCAGTACTTC. The chain links TRBV7-2 to TRBJ2-7; 7 nucleotides match TRBD2. With V trimmed by 1 base and J by 2 bases, 2 bases remained unmatched. Germline V lookup: CDR1 SGHTA, CDR2 FQGNSA. This CDR3 has 14 amino acids.

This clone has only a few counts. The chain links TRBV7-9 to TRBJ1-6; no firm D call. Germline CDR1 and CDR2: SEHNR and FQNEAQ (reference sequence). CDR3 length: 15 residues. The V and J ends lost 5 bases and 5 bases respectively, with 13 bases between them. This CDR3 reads CASSTRAVHNSPLHF. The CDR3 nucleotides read TGTGCCAGCAGCACGCGCGCGGTACATAATTCACCCCTCCACTTT.

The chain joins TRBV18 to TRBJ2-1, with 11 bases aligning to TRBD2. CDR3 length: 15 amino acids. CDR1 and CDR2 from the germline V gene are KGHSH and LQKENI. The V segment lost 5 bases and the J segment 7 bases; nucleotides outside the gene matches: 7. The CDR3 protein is CASSVSGRALNEQFF. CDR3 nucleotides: TGTGCCAGCTCAGTTAGCGGGAGGGCCTTAAATGAGCAGTTCTTC.

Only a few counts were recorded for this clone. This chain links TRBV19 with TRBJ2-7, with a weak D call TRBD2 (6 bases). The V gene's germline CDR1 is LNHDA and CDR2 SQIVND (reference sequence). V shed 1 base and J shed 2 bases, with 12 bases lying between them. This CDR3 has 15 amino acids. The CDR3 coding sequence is TGTGCCAGTAGTATAGGACGGGACTCCACCTACGAGCAGTACTTC. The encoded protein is CASSIGRDSTYEQYF. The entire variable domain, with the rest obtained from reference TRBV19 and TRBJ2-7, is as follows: DGGITQSPKYLFRKEGQNVTLSCEQNLNHDAMYWYRQDPGQGLRLIYYSQIVNDFQKGDIAEGYSVSREKKESFPLTVTSAQKNPTAFYLCASSIGRDSTYEQYFGPGTRLTVT.

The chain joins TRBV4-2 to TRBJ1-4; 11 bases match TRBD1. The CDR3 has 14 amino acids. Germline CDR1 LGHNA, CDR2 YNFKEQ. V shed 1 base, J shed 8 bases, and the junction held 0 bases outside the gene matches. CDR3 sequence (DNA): TGTGCCAGCAGCCAAGGGACAGGGGGCGAAAAACTGTTTTTT. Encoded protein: CASSQGTGGEKLFF.

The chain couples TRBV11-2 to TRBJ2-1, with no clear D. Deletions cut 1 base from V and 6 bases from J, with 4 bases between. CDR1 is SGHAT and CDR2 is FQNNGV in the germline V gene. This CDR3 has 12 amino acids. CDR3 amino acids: CASSLGSNEQFF. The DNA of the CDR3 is TGTGCCAGCAGCTTAGGGAGCAATGAGCAGTTCTTC.

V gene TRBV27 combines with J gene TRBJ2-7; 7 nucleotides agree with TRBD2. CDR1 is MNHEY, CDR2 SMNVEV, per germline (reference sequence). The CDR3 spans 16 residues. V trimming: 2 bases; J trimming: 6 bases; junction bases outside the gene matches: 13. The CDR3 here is CASSLISGANLLEQYF. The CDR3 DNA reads TGTGCCAGCAGTTTAATAAGCGGGGCAAACCTCCTCGAGCAGTACTTC.

The CDR3 here is CASSSRGGMNTEAFF. In nucleotides, the CDR3 is TGTGCCAGCAGTTCAAGGGGGGGAATGAACACTGAAGCTTTCTTT. The J gene is TRBJ1-1, the V gene TRBV27; D is perhaps TRBD1 (6 bases). Trimming left V 4 bases short and J 0 bases short, with 12 bases between. CDR3 length: 15 residues. Germline V CDR1 and CDR2: MNHEY, SMNVEV (reference sequence).

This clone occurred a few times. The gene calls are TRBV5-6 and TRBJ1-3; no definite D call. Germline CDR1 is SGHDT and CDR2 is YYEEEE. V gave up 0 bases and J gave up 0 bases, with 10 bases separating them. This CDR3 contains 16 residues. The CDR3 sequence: CASSLGAPDSGNTIYF. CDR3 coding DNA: TGTGCCAGCAGCTTGGGGGCCCCGGACTCTGGAAACACCATATATTTT.

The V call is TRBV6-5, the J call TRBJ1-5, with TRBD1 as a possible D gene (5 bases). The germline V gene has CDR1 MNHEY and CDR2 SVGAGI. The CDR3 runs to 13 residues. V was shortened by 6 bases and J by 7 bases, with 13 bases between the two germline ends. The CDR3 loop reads CASSATGGQPQHF. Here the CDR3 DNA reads TGTGCCAGCAGCGCCACGGGGGGACAGCCCCAGCATTTT.

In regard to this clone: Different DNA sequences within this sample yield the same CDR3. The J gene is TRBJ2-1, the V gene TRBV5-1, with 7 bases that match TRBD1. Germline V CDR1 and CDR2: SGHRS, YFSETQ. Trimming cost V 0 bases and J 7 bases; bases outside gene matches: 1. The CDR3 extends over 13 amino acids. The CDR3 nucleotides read TGCGCCAGCAGCTTGGACAGGGGAAATGAGCAGTTCTTC. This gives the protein CASSLDRGNEQFF.

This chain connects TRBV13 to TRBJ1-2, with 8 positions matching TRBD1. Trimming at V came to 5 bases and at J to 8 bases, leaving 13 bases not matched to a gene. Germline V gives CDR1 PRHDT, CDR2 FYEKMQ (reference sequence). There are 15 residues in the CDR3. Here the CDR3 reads CASSTRTGLIRGYTF. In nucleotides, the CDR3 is TGTGCCAGCAGCACCCGGACAGGGTTGATTCGGGGCTACACCTTC.

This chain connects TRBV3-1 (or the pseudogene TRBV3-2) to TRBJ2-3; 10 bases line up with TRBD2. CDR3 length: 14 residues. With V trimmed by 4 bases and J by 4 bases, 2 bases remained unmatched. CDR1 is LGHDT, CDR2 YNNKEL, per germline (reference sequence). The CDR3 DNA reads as TGTGCCAGCAGCCCGGGACTAGCGTCAGATACGCAGTATTTT. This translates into CASSPGLASDTQYF.

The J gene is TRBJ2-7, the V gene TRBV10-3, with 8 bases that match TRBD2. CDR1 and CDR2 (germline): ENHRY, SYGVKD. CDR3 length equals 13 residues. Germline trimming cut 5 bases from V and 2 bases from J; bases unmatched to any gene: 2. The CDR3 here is CAISREGPYEQYF. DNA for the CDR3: TGTGCCATCAGTCGGGAGGGACCCTACGAGCAGTACTTC.

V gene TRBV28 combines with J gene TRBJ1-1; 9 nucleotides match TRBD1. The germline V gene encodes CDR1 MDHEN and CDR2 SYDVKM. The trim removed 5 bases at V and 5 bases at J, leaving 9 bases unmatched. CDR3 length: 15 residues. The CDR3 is CASSTGDRVGTEAFF. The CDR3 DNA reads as TGTGCCAGCAGTACTGGGGACAGGGTTGGGACTGAAGCTTTCTTT.

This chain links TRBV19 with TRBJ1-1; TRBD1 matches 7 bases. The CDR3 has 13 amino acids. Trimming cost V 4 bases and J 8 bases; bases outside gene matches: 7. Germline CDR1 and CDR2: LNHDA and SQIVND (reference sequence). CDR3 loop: CASSTRQGLEAFF. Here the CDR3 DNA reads TGTGCCAGTAGTACGCGACAGGGATTGGAAGCTTTCTTT.

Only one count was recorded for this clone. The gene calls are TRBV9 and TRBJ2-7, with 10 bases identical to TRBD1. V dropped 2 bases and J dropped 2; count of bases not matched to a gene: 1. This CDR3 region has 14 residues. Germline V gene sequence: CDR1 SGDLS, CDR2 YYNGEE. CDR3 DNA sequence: TGTGCCAGCAGCGTTGGGACAGGGGCCTACGAGCAGTACTTC. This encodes CASSVGTGAYEQYF.

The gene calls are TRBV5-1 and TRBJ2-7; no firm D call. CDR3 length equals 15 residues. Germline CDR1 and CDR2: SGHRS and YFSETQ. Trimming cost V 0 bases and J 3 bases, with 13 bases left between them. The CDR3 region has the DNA TGCGCCAGCAGCTTGGGGGCCGTGGCCAGCTACGAGCAGTACTTC. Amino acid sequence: CASSLGAVASYEQYF.

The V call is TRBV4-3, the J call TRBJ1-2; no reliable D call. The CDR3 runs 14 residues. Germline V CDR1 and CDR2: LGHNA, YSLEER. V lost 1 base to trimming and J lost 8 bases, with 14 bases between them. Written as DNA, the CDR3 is TGCGCCAGCAGCCAAGGGCGGGAGATTACGGGCTACACCTTC. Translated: CASSQGREITGYTF.

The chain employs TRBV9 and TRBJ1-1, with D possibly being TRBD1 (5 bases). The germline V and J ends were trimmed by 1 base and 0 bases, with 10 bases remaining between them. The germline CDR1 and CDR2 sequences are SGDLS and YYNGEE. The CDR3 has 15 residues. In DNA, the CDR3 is TGTGCCAGCAGCGTAACAGGATCCATGAACACTGAAGCTTTCTTT. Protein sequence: CASSVTGSMNTEAFF.

CDR3 protein: CASSLLGEGNQPQHF. The CDR3 DNA sequence: TGCGCCAGCAGCTTGCTAGGAGAGGGCAATCAGCCCCAGCATTTT. The chain joins TRBV5-1 to TRBJ1-5; D remains unclear. The CDR3 covers 15 residues. Germline V gene data show CDR1 as SGHRS and CDR2 as YFSETQ. V was trimmed by 1 base and J by 2 bases, leaving 10 bases between them.

CDR3: CASMGFETQYF. The CDR3 nucleotides are TGTGCCAGCATGGGCTTCGAGACCCAGTACTTC. The V gene is TRBV2, the J gene TRBJ2-5; no definite D call. Germline V lookup: CDR1 SNHLY, CDR2 FYNNEI. Trimming removed 7 bases at V and 5 bases at J, with 8 bases between. The CDR3 has 11 amino acids.

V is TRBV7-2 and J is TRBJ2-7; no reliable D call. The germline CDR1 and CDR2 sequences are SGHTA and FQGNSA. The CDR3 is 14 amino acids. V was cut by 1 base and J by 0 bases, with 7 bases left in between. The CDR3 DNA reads TGTGCCAGCAGCTTAGTTTACTCCTCCTACGAGCAGTACTTC. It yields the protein CASSLVYSSYEQYF. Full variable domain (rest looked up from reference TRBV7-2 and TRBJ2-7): GAGVSQSPSNKVTEKGKDVELRCDPISGHTALYWYRQSLGQGLEFLIYFQGNSAPDKSGLPSDRFSAERTGGSVSTLTIQRTQQEDSAVYLCASSLVYSSYEQYFGPGTRLTVT.

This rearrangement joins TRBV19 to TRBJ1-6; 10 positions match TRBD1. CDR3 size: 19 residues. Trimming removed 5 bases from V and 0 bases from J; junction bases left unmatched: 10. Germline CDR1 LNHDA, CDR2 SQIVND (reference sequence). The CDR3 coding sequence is TGTGCCAGTAGTCGTACCGGGACAGGGGTTTTCTCCTATAATTCACCCCTCCACTTT. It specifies CASSRTGTGVFSYNSPLHF.

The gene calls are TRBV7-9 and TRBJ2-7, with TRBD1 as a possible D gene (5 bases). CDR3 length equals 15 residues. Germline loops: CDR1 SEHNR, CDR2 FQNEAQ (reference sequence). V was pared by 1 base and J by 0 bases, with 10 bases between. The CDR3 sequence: CASSLGQGISYEQYF. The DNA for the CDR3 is TGTGCCAGCAGCTTAGGGCAGGGTATCTCCTACGAGCAGTACTTC.

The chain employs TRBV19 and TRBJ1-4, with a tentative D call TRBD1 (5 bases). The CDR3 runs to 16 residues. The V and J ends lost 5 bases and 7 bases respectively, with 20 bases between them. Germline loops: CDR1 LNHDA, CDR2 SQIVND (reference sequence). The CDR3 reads CASSPDRGLTGEKLFF. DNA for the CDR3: TGTGCCAGTAGTCCGGACCGGGGACTGACCGGTGAAAAACTGTTTTTT.